This T cell receptor beta chain was retrieved from a study of blood T cell repertoires in COVID-19. Overall study: There were acute and convalescent COVID-19 samples, and they came from the United States, Italy and Spain. PBMCs, B-cell-depleted T cells, or T cells provided the cDNA or gDNA that made up the material.

Germline V gene sequence: CDR1 GTSNPN, CDR2 SVGIG (reference sequence). V was cut by 0 bases and J by 4 bases, with 16 bases left in between. The CDR3 is made up of 16 amino acids. Per the original data handling: Reference gene primers were amplified, and this amplification served to estimate nucleated cell counts. Libraries were prepared by immunoSEQ multiplex PCR; TCRdb keeps only in-frame clonotypes and omits some of them. V, J and clone size are those of that table, while D and trimming were read from the DNA. Found here are tens of thousands of clones, 75% to 90% of them singletons; the top ten hold roughly 2.5%. This clone is labeled as medium-sized.

The receptor's source is an elderly man with active or convalescent COVID-19. The chain is built from TRBV30 and TRBJ2-1; D not certain. The source material was peripheral blood. CDR3 region: CAWSVPPLDPYNEQFF. CDR3 sequence (DNA): TGTGCCTGGAGTGTTCCCCCCCTAGACCCATACAATGAGCAGTTCTTC. Together with reference TRBV30 and TRBJ2-1, the CDR3 gives the full variable domain: SQTIHQWPATLVQPVGSPLSLECTVEGTSNPNLYWYRQAAGRGLQLLFYSVGIGQISSEVPQNLSASRPQDRQFILSSKKLLLSDSGFYLCAWSVPPLDPYNEQFFGPGTRLTVL.